This T cell receptor beta chain was sequenced for a study of T cell responses to AZD1222 COVID-19 vaccine. Study-wide results and caveats: Repertoires were obtained solely post-peak T cell response. Among those given AZD1222, only five or six were seropositive at baseline.

Germline V lookup: CDR1 MNHEY, CDR2 SVGAGI. This CDR3 comprises 12 residues. V lost 11 bases and J 0 bases, leaving 10 bases between the germline ends. Details on this clone: The antigen is unknown.

Using immunoSEQ multiplex PCR, the repertoire was profiled, and TCRdb retains in-frame clones only, with some absent. This table holds under 200,000 clones, about 89% found once. The sequencing used peripheral blood, collected on day 0 of MenACWY control vaccination. V and J are TRBV6-5 and TRBJ1-1; tentative D call: TRBD1 (5 bases). This TCR came from an adult in good health. This CDR3 reads CAGGALNTEAFF. CDR3 nucleotide sequence: TGTGCCGGTGGGGCCCTGAACACTGAAGCTTTCTTT.